These T cell receptor beta chains were read from a single sample in a study of T cell changes during pregnancy in multiple sclerosis. Profiled with immunoSEQ multiplex PCR; TCRdb holds only in-frame clones, not every one. Here the sample spans tens of thousands of clones, 92% being singletons. The material sequenced was peripheral blood, taken before pregnancy. The receptor source for this set is a female donor with multiple sclerosis, enrolled in a pregnancy study. Both conserved end residues are part of each CDR3. The D gene is left open where the match is weak. Clone size appears in some rows only: once, few, many, or a class for an expanded clone.

NA	TRBV6-5	NA	TRBJ2-7	CASSLEDSRSLEQYF	TGTGCCAGCAGCCTCGAGGACAGCCGGTCTCTCGAGCAGTACTTC
NA	TRBV19	NA	TRBJ1-4	CASNDPGQNEKLFF	TGTGCCAGTAACGATCCGGGACAAAATGAAAAACTGTTTTTT
NA	TRBV10-3	NA	TRBJ1-1	CAISDAVEREAFF	TGTGCCATCAGTGATGCCGTCGAGAGGGAAGCTTTCTTT
once	TRBV7-9	NA	TRBJ2-1	CASSSLDFSDEQFF	TGTGCCAGCAGTTCTTTGGACTTCTCCGATGAGCAGTTCTTC
NA	TRBV5-1	NA	TRBJ1-3	CASSLEPQVSGNTIYF	TGCGCCAGCAGCTTGGAGCCCCAAGTCTCTGGAAACACCATATATTTT
once	TRBV19	NA	TRBJ1-2	CASSIAGVVGYTF	TGTGCCAGTAGTATAGCAGGGGTGGTCGGCTACACCTTC
NA	TRBV10-2	TRBD1	TRBJ2-2	CASSKDRGTNGELFF	TGCGCCAGCAGTAAGGACAGGGGAACGAACGGGGAGCTGTTTTTT
once	TRBV7-9	TRBD1	TRBJ2-5	CASSLPGGETQYF	TGTGCCAGCAGCTTACCAGGGGGAGAGACCCAGTACTTC
NA	TRBV2	NA	TRBJ1-4	CASRAGGWEKLFF	TGTGCCAGCAGGGCAGGAGGCTGGGAAAAACTGTTTTTT
NA	TRBV18	TRBD2	TRBJ2-3	CASSPQRGEGLTDTQYF	TGTGCCAGCTCACCTCAGCGGGGGGAAGGCCTCACAGATACGCAGTATTTT
NA	TRBV7-2	NA	TRBJ1-4	CASSWGRGSEKLFF	TGTGCCAGCAGCTGGGGCAGGGGATCTGAAAAACTGTTTTTT
NA	TRBV29-1	NA	TRBJ1-1	CSAGGGGREAFF	TGCAGCGCCGGGGGGGGAGGCAGGGAAGCTTTCTTT
NA	TRBV6-1	TRBD1	TRBJ2-5	CASRTGETQYF	TGTGCCAGCAGGACAGGGGAGACCCAGTACTTC